The clone carrying this TCR beta chain has just a few counts. What it recognizes is unknown. The junction had 3 bases not matched to a gene; V was cut back by 5 bases and J by 3 bases. The germline V gene encodes CDR1 SGHRS and CDR2 YFSETQ. This CDR3 has 13 residues. Criteria for exclusion of patients were uncontrolled infection, other autoimmune disease, pregnancy or lactation. TCR beta CDR3 region amplification was performed from RNA transcripts. Researchers ran a first-round RT-PCR on the TCR CDR3 using the HTBI primer set. Each CDR3 protein gets one entry after TCRdb re-called the multiplex PCR reads with MiXCR. The table has 380,000 or so distinct CDR3 sequences, approximately 14% seen once. This specimen belongs to a study of T cells in Graves' hyperthyroidism and ophthalmopathy. Study-wide background: Pretreatment peripheral blood was obtained at initial diagnosis. General observations from the study: Blood also held most thyroid clonotypes expanded beyond 0.001.

The sequence was obtained from a woman aged 25 to 39 with Graves' hyperthyroidism. Input material: blood. The chain recombines TRBV5-1 with TRBJ2-5, with 8 bases aligning to TRBD1. CDR3 bases: TGCGCCAGCAGGAGGGGACAGGAAGAGACCCAGTACTTC. It codes for CASRRGQEETQYF. The full variable domain, rest sourced from reference TRBV5-1 and TRBJ2-5, is KAGVTQTPRYLIKTRGQQVTLSCSPISGHRSVSWYQQTPGQGLQFLFEYFSETQRNKGNFPGRFSGRQFSNSRSEMNVSTLELGDSALYLCASRRGQEETQYFGPGTRLLVL.